These 3 T cell receptor beta chains were all obtained from the same sample, sequenced in a study of blood T cell repertoires in COVID-19. TCRdb's table, derived via immunoSEQ multiplex PCR, lists solely in-frame clones and lacks some. This table holds around 400,000 clones, more than 70% found once. The sequenced sample was peripheral blood. These receptors were collected from a woman in her thirties with COVID-19, enrolled during active disease.

The genes are TRBV9 and TRBJ2-2; maybe TRBD1 (6 bases). Trimming stripped 0 bases from V and 7 bases from J, with 13 bases between. From germline, CDR1 is SGDLS and CDR2 YYNGEE. The CDR3 covers 15 residues. For the CDR3, the DNA is TGTGCCAGCAGCGTAGATTTGGGGGCCGGCGGGGAGCTGTTTTTT. Translation: CASSVDLGAGGELFF.

V is TRBV7-9 and J is TRBJ2-3; D may be TRBD2 (5 bases). Between the trimmed V and J ends, which lost 5 bases and 0 bases, there was a span of 9 bases. The CDR3 runs 14 residues. Looked up from germline, CDR1 is SEHNR and CDR2 is FQNEAQ (reference sequence). The CDR3 sequence: CASSPLASTDTQYF. The CDR3 DNA is TGTGCCAGCAGCCCCCTAGCTAGCACAGATACGCAGTATTTT. The whole variable domain, filled in from reference TRBV7-9 and TRBJ2-3, reads DTGVSQNPRHKITKRGQNVTFRCDPISEHNRLYWYRQTLGQGPEFLTYFQNEAQLEKSRLLSDRFSAERPKGSFSTLEIQRTEQGDSAMYLCASSPLASTDTQYFGPGTRLTVL.

The rearrangement joins TRBV7-2 to TRBJ2-7; D call uncertain. Trimming removed 3 bases at V and 3 bases at J, with 6 bases between. Germline-derived CDR1 and CDR2 are SGHTA and FQGNSA. The CDR3 runs 12 residues. The CDR3 DNA reads TGTGCCAGCAGCTTTAACTTCTACGAGCAGTACTTC. This gives the protein CASSFNFYEQYF.